This T cell receptor (beta chain) originates from a study of vaccination and CD4 T cells after COVID-19. Study details: Convalescent individuals numbered four females and six males, two being Hispanic. Investigators took post-vaccine samples a median roughly 72 days after dose two, within a range of 14 to 241.

This clonotype appeared a few times. One entry per CDR3 protein, called by TCRdb with MiXCR from the PCR reads. Among 25,000 or so distinct CDR3 sequences listed, under 65% were seen once. Recorded positive PCR dates fall between March and December 2020, preceding US Alpha, Beta and Delta variants. The clonotype originates from a human donor who had recovered from COVID-19. The sample in question was CD4+ T cells from blood, obtained before SARS-CoV-2 vaccination.

As DNA, the CDR3 is TGTGCCAGCAGCTTATTACGGACTGCGAACACTGAAGCTTTCTTT. Translating it yields CASSLLRTANTEAFF. V and J are TRBV7-3 and TRBJ1-1; D remains unclear. Deletions cut 2 bases from V and 1 base from J, with 11 bases between. The CDR3 totals 15 residues. The V gene's germline CDR1 is SGHTA and CDR2 FQGTGA.